This T cell receptor (beta chain) was sequenced in a study of PD-L1 blockade in urothelial cancer. Across the whole study: In 2014 therapy began: atezolizumab 1,200 mg intravenously every 3 weeks. The study's findings and limits: Below-median pretreatment blood TCR clonality predicted better survival. When measured at 3 weeks, tumor-associated blood clones expanded more in durable-benefit patients.

What went into each PCR as a spike was synthetic TCR analog templates. Profiling relied on immunoSEQ multiplex PCR, and the TCRdb table lists in-frame clones only, not all of them. The sample includes tens of thousands of clones, more than 70% of them seen just once. On this clone: Antigen: not known.

Time point in this sample: pretreatment peripheral blood. The V end was cut by 7 bases, the J end by 1 base, with 17 bases between. This CDR3 region has 16 residues. From germline, CDR1 is SEHNR and CDR2 FQNEAQ (reference sequence). V usage is TRBV7-9 and J usage is TRBJ1-3; no clear D gene. Sequencing used PBMCs, obtained around atezolizumab (anti-PD-L1) treatment. The TCR was taken from a man in his sixties with urothelial cancer. The chain's CDR3 is CASTLTARRSGNTIYF. The CDR3 DNA reads as TGTGCCAGCACCCTTACTGCGCGTCGATCTGGAAACACCATATATTTT.